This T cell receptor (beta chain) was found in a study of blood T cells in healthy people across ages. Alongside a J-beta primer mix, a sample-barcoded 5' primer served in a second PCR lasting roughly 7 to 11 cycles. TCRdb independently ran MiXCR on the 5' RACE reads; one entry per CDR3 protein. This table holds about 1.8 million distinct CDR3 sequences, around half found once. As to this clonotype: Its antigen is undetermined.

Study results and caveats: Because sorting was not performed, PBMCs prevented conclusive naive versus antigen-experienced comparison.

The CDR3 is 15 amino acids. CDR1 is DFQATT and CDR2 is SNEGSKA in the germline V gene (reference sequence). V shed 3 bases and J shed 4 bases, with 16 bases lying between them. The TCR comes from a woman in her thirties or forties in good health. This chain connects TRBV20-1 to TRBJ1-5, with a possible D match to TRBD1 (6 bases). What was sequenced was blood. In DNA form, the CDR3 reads TGCAGTGCTAGGACTCAGGGGATCCCTAATCAGCCCCAGCATTTT. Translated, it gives CSARTQGIPNQPQHF.